One and the same sample provided the 9 T cell receptor beta chains below, sequenced in a study of cytomegalovirus exposure and HLA in healthy donors. PCR was performed using 60 Vbeta and 13 Jbeta primers. TCRdb's table, derived via immunoSEQ multiplex PCR, lists solely in-frame clones and lacks some. The data contain fewer than 70,000 clones, approximately 70% of them singletons. The specimen was PBMCs. The origin of the receptors is a male donor in good health and CMV-seropositive.

The genes are TRBV6-5 and TRBJ2-7; tentatively, D is TRBD1 (6 bases). V was shortened by 10 bases and J by 4 bases, with 17 bases between the two germline ends. CDR1 MNHEY and CDR2 SVGAGI come from the germline V gene. The CDR3 covers 13 residues. CDR3 DNA: TGTGCCAACTCCAGGGGCAGGGAGTACGAGCAGTACTTC. Translated, it gives CANSRGREYEQYF.

V gene TRBV6-5 combines with J gene TRBJ2-7, with 7 bases lining up with TRBD1. The CDR3 sequence is 14 residues long. V was pared by 7 bases and J by 4 bases, with 10 bases of the junction left unmatched. CDR1 MNHEY and CDR2 SVGAGI come from the germline V gene. CDR3: CASTSDRVGYEQYF. In nucleotides, the CDR3 is TGTGCCAGCACCTCCGACAGGGTCGGATACGAGCAGTACTTC.

This clone occurred a few times. The V call is TRBV7-9, the J call TRBJ1-2; no definite D call. The CDR3 runs to 15 residues. V lost 2 bases, J lost 4 bases, and 14 bases lay in between. Per germline, CDR1 SEHNR and CDR2 FQNEAQ (reference sequence). CDR3 in amino acids: CASSLLGLQLYGYTF. In DNA form, the CDR3 reads TGTGCCAGCAGCTTATTAGGACTCCAACTCTATGGCTACACCTTC.

This clone was recorded a few times. V usage is TRBV5-1 and J usage is TRBJ1-1; perhaps TRBD1 as D (5 bases). V lost 3 bases and J lost 1, with 10 bases in between. The germline gives CDR1 SGHRS, CDR2 YFSETQ. CDR3 length: 14 residues. This chain's CDR3 is CASSSDRPNTEAFF. The DNA of the CDR3 is TGCGCCAGCAGCTCAGACAGACCGAACACTGAAGCTTTCTTT. The full variable domain, its missing parts supplied by reference TRBV5-1 and TRBJ1-1, is KAGVTQTPRYLIKTRGQQVTLSCSPISGHRSVSWYQQTPGQGLQFLFEYFSETQRNKGNFPGRFSGRQFSNSRSEMNVSTLELGDSALYLCASSSDRPNTEAFFGQGTRLTVV.

This rearrangement joins TRBV9 to TRBJ1-5; D remains unclear. Germline values: CDR1 SGDLS, CDR2 YYNGEE. The CDR3 length is 14 residues. V lost 4 bases and J lost 0, with 8 bases in between. CDR3 nucleotide sequence: TGTGCCAGCAGCCCCGGAGTTAGCAATCAGCCCCAGCATTTT. As protein: CASSPGVSNQPQHF.

The J gene is TRBJ2-2, the V gene TRBV4-1; no clear D. The germline CDR1 and CDR2 sequences are MGHRA and YSYEKL. This CDR3 comprises 16 residues. Trimming left V 1 base short and J 0 bases short, with 9 bases between. The CDR3 sequence: CASSQATRPNTGELFF. CDR3 in DNA: TGCGCCAGCAGCCAAGCGACAAGGCCGAACACCGGGGAGCTGTTTTTT.

The J gene is TRBJ2-2, the V gene TRBV5-1; 7 bases are shared with TRBD2. Germline V gene lookup returns CDR1 SGHRS and CDR2 YFSETQ. The CDR3 spans 16 residues. The V segment lost 0 bases and the J segment 5 bases; nucleotides outside the gene matches: 7. CDR3 residues: CASSLDGSGATGELFF. CDR3 bases: TGCGCCAGCAGCTTGGACGGGAGCGGGGCGACCGGGGAGCTGTTTTTT.

The table lists this clone with a few counts. CDR3 bases: TGTGCCTCGGGGGAAATCGAAAAACTGTTTTTT. Translation: CASGEIEKLFF. V usage is TRBV6-6 and J usage is TRBJ1-4; D might be TRBD1 (5 bases). The CDR3 has 11 amino acids. Germline-derived CDR1 and CDR2 are MNHNY and SVGAGI (reference sequence). The germline V and J ends were trimmed by 11 bases and 8 bases, with 12 bases remaining between them.

The chain couples TRBV4-1 to TRBJ2-1, with 8 bases aligning to TRBD2. The CDR3 has 15 amino acids. The germline V gene has CDR1 MGHRA and CDR2 YSYEKL. J lost 5 bases, V lost 0 bases, and 3 bases had no gene match. The CDR3 reads CASSQDSGTNNEQFF. The CDR3 DNA follows: TGCGCCAGCAGCCAAGATAGCGGGACTAACAATGAGCAGTTCTTC.